The sequence of this TCR beta chain was determined in a study of blood T cell repertoires in COVID-19 (dated by TCRdb to about 2020). With regard to the full study: Samples from collaborators originated in the United States, Italy and Spain and spanned both the acute and convalescent phases of COVID-19. The material from the prospective study consisted of cDNA or gDNA derived from T cells, B-cell-depleted T cells, or PBMCs. The dataset comprised deeply sampled blood TCRbeta repertoires from subjects exposed to, actively infected with, or recovered from COVID-19. A freely available public database, intended as a resource for researchers studying the immune response to SARS-CoV-2, is where the repertoires were released. The samples were drawn from the first 160 participants of the ongoing ImmuneRACE study and from roughly 1,300 subjects provided by 6 global collaborators. A de-identified subject ID, COVID-19 status, age in years and sex were almost always included in the sample metadata. HLA class I and class II types, where available, came from metadata supplied by the sample provider rather than from assay-based typing. What the research found in general, with its limitations: How much clinical and demographic metadata was included differed by source and by participant, and the metadata was provided uncurated.

The immunoSEQ Assay, a bias-controlled multiplex PCR, was used to amplify TCRbeta CDR3 regions from genomic DNA. The paper's data handling went like this. Within the assay, amplification of reference gene primers was used to estimate how many nucleated cells each sample contained. To quantify the absolute abundance of each unique TCRbeta CDR3 rearrangement, sequence reads were collapsed and filtered. For each sample, productive Simpson clonality was calculated as the square root of Simpson's diversity index across productive rearrangements. The source is immuneACCESS, and TCRdb retained only in-frame sequences with V and J called. Part of the clones is not carried over; for the studies checked, unresolved V genes explain less than half of this, and the remainder is unexplained. That table furnishes V, J and clone size, whereas the DNA furnished D and trimming. Across this sample there are some 240,000 clones, with 70% to 85% seen only once. The top ten constitute 9.7% of the sample.

The collaborating institutions used their own protocols to collect whole blood in K2EDTA tubes. For TCRbeta analysis, collaborators shipped samples in one of three forms: frozen whole blood, isolated PBMCs, or DNA extracted from either of those sample types. Relative to germline, V is missing 3 bases and J is missing 7 bases, with 4 bases of the junction outside any gene match. In the germline V gene, CDR1 corresponds to LGHNA and CDR2 to YNFKEQ. Including the terminal cysteine and phenylalanine, the CDR3 comprises 13 residues. Only the CDR3 portion is preserved as DNA: 39 bases, with reading frame beginning at the first base. A few counts support this clone. The antigen it binds to is not known. No base-level quality is on record; no much larger clone is a single base apart.

This TCR came from a man aged 50 to 59 with active or convalescent COVID-19. This receptor chain uses TRBV4-2 and TRBJ1-2, with 8 bases in between that match TRBD1. The specimen was peripheral blood. The DNA sequence is as follows: TGTGCCAGCAGCCATGGACAGGGCTCTGGCTACACCTTC. This is translated as CASSHGQGSGYTF.